The present T cell receptor (beta chain) was sequenced within a study of blood T cell repertoires in COVID-19. V shed 4 bases, J shed 15 bases, and the junction held 3 bases outside the gene matches. This CDR3 comprises 12 residues. Germline V gene sequence: CDR1 MNHNY, CDR2 SVGAGI (reference sequence). TCRdb keeps only in-frame clones here, not all; method: immunoSEQ multiplex PCR. This sample has about 49,000 clones, with roughly 86% found just once. The TCR sequence derives from a man aged 35 to 55 with active COVID-19. The source material was peripheral blood. The V call is TRBV6-6, the J call TRBJ1-6; 10 bases are a match to TRBD1. This CDR3 is CASSSTGGGLHF. In DNA, the CDR3 is TGTGCCAGCAGTTCGACAGGGGGCGGCCTCCACTTT.